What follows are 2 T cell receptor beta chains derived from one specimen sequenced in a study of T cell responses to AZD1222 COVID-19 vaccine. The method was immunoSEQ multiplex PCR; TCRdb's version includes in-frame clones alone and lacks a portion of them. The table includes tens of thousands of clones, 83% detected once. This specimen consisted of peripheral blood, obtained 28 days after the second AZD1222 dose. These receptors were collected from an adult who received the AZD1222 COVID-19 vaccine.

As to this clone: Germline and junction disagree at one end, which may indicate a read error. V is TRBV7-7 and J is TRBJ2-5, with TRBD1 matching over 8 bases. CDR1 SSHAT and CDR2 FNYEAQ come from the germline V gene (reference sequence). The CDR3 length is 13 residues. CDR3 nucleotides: TGTGCTAGCAGCCTGGGACAGGAAGAGACCCAGTACTTC. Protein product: CASSLGQEETQYF.

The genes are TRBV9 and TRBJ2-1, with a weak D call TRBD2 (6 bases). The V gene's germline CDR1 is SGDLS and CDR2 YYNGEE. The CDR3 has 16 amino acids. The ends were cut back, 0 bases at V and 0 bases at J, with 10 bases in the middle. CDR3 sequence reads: CASSVGIGSSYNEQFF. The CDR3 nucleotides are TGTGCCAGCAGCGTAGGGATCGGGAGCTCCTACAATGAGCAGTTCTTC.